The 21 T cell receptor beta chains below were found in one sample sequenced in a study of T cell responses to AZD1222 COVID-19 vaccine. Assay: immunoSEQ multiplex PCR; the TCRdb copy retains only in-frame clones and omits some. The sample lists 88,000 or so clones, 70% to 90% seen once, with around 5% in the top ten. The source was peripheral blood, collected 28 days after the second AZD1222 dose. These receptors came from an adult who received the AZD1222 COVID-19 vaccine.

The chain joins TRBV11-2 to TRBJ1-1; maybe TRBD1 (5 bases). The CDR3 is 13 amino acids. V lost 3 bases, J lost 7 bases, and 12 bases lay in between. Germline assignment: CDR1 SGHAT and CDR2 FQNNGV. The CDR3 is CASSLGGVVEAFF. CDR3 sequence (DNA): TGTGCCAGCAGCTTGGGGGGGGTCGTTGAAGCTTTCTTT.

This chain uses TRBV2 with TRBJ1-4, with a weak D call TRBD1 (5 bases). The CDR3 contains 14 residues. CDR1 and CDR2 (germline): SNHLY, FYNNEI. Trimming stripped 4 bases from V and 1 base from J, with 7 bases between. CDR3: CASSGQQTNEKLFF. The CDR3 coding sequence is TGTGCCAGCAGTGGACAGCAAACTAATGAAAAACTGTTTTTT.

V gene TRBV30 combines with J gene TRBJ1-1, with 9 bases matching TRBD1. The CDR3 contains 15 residues. Germline lookup yields CDR1 GTSNPN and CDR2 SVGIG (reference sequence). J lost 4 bases, V lost 4 bases, and 10 bases had no gene match. The CDR3, as DNA: TGTGCCTGGACCCCGTATGGGACAGGGTTCACTGAAGCTTTCTTT. Its protein is CAWTPYGTGFTEAFF.

This clone was recorded only once. The chain employs TRBV14 and TRBJ2-3, with D possibly matching TRBD2 (6 bases). The CDR3 consists of 16 residues. The ends were cut back, 4 bases at V and 9 bases at J, with 23 bases in the middle. Germline-derived CDR1 and CDR2 are SGHDN and FVKESK. The CDR3: CASSPRGTIPGDTQYF. CDR3 DNA: TGTGCCAGCAGCCCCCGCGGGACGATCCCGGGTGACACGCAGTATTTT.

The CDR3 DNA is TGCGCCAGCAGCTTGGCTTCAGGGGTTAATGAAAAACTGTTTTTT. Residues: CASSLASGVNEKLFF. The rearrangement links TRBV5-1 to TRBJ1-4; perhaps TRBD1 as D (6 bases). The ends were cut back, 0 bases at V and 4 bases at J, with 10 bases in the middle. The CDR3 runs 15 residues. Germline V gene sequence: CDR1 SGHRS, CDR2 YFSETQ.

The chain has TRBV6-2 or TRBV6-3 and TRBJ2-3; 9 positions agree with TRBD1. The V gene's germline CDR1 is MNHEY and CDR2 SVGEGT. The CDR3 loop spans 15 amino acids. Trimming at V came to 3 bases and at J to 5 bases, leaving 6 bases not matched to a gene. This CDR3 is CASSYLGQGLDTQYF. In DNA form, the CDR3 reads TGTGCCAGCAGTTATCTCGGACAGGGGTTAGATACGCAGTATTTT.

The chain employs TRBV29-1 and TRBJ2-1; 9 nucleotides agree with TRBD1. J was trimmed by 9 bases and V by 7 bases; bases with no gene match: 10. The germline V gene encodes CDR1 SQVTM and CDR2 ANQGSEA. This CDR3 is built from 13 residues. The CDR3, as DNA: TGCAGCGACAAGACAGGGGGTAAGGGTGAGCAGTTCTTC. Protein product: CSDKTGGKGEQFF.

V usage is TRBV19 and J usage is TRBJ1-1; D gene unclear. Trimming took off 0 bases at V and 2 bases at J, with 7 bases between the two ends. The CDR3 totals 14 residues. The germline V gene has CDR1 LNHDA and CDR2 SQIVND (reference sequence). The CDR3 DNA is TGTGCCAGTAGTATAGAGGGAATAAACACTGAAGCTTTCTTT. It encodes CASSIEGINTEAFF. Using reference TRBV19 and TRBJ1-1 for the parts outside the CDR3, the full variable domain is DGGITQSPKYLFRKEGQNVTLSCEQNLNHDAMYWYRQDPGQGLRLIYYSQIVNDFQKGDIAEGYSVSREKKESFPLTVTSAQKNPTAFYLCASSIEGINTEAFFGQGTRLTVV.

The chain couples TRBV11-3 to TRBJ2-5, with TRBD1 matching 7 bases. Germline trimming cut 5 bases from V and 5 bases from J; bases unmatched to any gene: 11. The CDR3 extends over 15 amino acids. Per germline, CDR1 SGHNT and CDR2 YENEEA. The CDR3 DNA reads as TGTGCCAGCAGCCTATCGGGACAGCCTGGGGAGACCCAGTACTTC. This translates into CASSLSGQPGETQYF.

This chain connects TRBV6-5 to TRBJ1-2; unclear D gene. Germline CDR1 and CDR2: MNHEY and SVGAGI. The CDR3 length is 14 residues. V shed 7 bases and J shed 1 base, with 13 bases lying between them. CDR3 in amino acids: CASKENRFNYGYTF. CDR3 coding DNA: TGTGCCAGCAAAGAGAACAGATTTAACTATGGCTACACCTTC.

The CDR3 reads CASKLGTPDRGYTF. Here the CDR3 DNA reads TGTGCCAGCAAACTCGGGACACCCGATCGTGGCTACACCTTC. The V call is TRBV6-5, the J call TRBJ1-2; tentative D call: TRBD1 (6 bases). Germline CDR1 and CDR2: MNHEY and SVGAGI. This CDR3 is built from 14 residues. V was shortened by 7 bases and J by 7 bases, with 19 bases between the two germline ends.

This chain joins TRBV4-1 and TRBJ1-5, with D perhaps matching TRBD1 (6 bases). This CDR3 region has 13 residues. Germline values: CDR1 MGHRA, CDR2 YSYEKL. Deletions cut 8 bases from V and 3 bases from J, with 11 bases between. CDR3 residues: CASSDSFNQPQHF. CDR3 coding DNA: TGCGCCAGCTCGGACAGCTTCAATCAGCCCCAGCATTTT.

The chain links TRBV18 to TRBJ2-7, with a tentative D call TRBD1 (5 bases). The germline V gene encodes CDR1 KGHSH and CDR2 LQKENI. This CDR3 has 15 amino acids. Trimming removed 6 bases at V and 3 bases at J, with 18 bases between. The CDR3 coding sequence is TGTGCCAGCTCGCCAGGCCAAGTGCAGGGCTACGAGCAGTACTTC. Protein product: CASSPGQVQGYEQYF.

This chain joins TRBV6-1 and TRBJ2-2; 7 positions match TRBD2. V dropped 1 base and J dropped 2; count of bases not matched to a gene: 7. Germline CDR1 MNHNS, CDR2 SASEGT. The length of the CDR3 is 17 residues. For the CDR3, the DNA is TGTGCCAGCAGTGAAGGCGCCGGGGGGACCAACACCGGGGAGCTGTTTTTT. Residues: CASSEGAGGTNTGELFF.

The V and J genes are TRBV7-9 and TRBJ1-1, with TRBD1 identical over 11 bases. The CDR3 has 15 residues. Trimming at V came to 2 bases and at J to 7 bases, leaving 6 bases not matched to a gene. Germline loops: CDR1 SEHNR, CDR2 FQNEAQ (reference sequence). CDR3 amino acids: CASSLSGQGAVEAFF. The CDR3 bases are TGTGCCAGCAGCTTATCAGGACAGGGGGCGGTTGAAGCTTTCTTT.

The chain joins TRBV19 to TRBJ1-1; D remains unclear. CDR1 is LNHDA and CDR2 is SQIVND in the germline V gene (reference sequence). Trimming pared 6 bases from V and 3 bases from J, leaving 14 bases between. The CDR3 has 14 amino acids. The CDR3 bases are TGTGCCAGTAGATCAGTCCAGAAGTACACTGAAGCTTTCTTT. It yields the protein CASRSVQKYTEAFF.

For the CDR3, the DNA is TGCGCCAGCAGCCTGGGACAGCTTTACAATGAGCAGTTCTTC. This codes for CASSLGQLYNEQFF. V is TRBV5-1 and J is TRBJ2-1; 7 nucleotides line up with TRBD1. V shed 4 bases, J shed 4 bases, and the junction held 5 bases outside the gene matches. The CDR3 extends over 14 amino acids. CDR1 SGHRS and CDR2 YFSETQ come from the germline V gene.

The V and J genes are TRBV6-5 and TRBJ1-2; 9 positions agree with TRBD1. The CDR3 is made up of 13 amino acids. CDR1 and CDR2 (germline): MNHEY, SVGAGI. Germline trimming cut 7 bases from V and 6 bases from J; bases unmatched to any gene: 6. Here the CDR3 DNA reads TGTGCCAGCAACTGGGACAGGGATAATGGCTACACCTTC. Translated, it gives CASNWDRDNGYTF.

The V and J genes are TRBV18 and TRBJ2-5; 7 nucleotides agree with TRBD2. The germline gives CDR1 KGHSH, CDR2 LQKENI. This CDR3 has 14 residues. Unmatched junction bases numbered 6, after V lost 3 bases and J lost 5 bases. The CDR3 is CASSPRELQETQYF. DNA of the CDR3: TGTGCCAGCTCACCGCGGGAGCTTCAGGAGACCCAGTACTTC.

In nucleotides, the CDR3 is TGTGCCAGCAGCCCTGTCCGGGACAGCGCATACAATGAGCAGTTCTTC. This gives the protein CASSPVRDSAYNEQFF. The chain uses TRBV5-4 and TRBJ2-1; 7 bases line up with TRBD1. Germline CDR1 is SGHNT and CDR2 is YYREEE (reference sequence). The junction had 11 bases not matched to a gene; V was cut back by 4 bases and J by 4 bases. This CDR3 region has 16 residues.

As regards this clone: The germline gene is not matched at one end of the junction; a read error may be the cause. V gene TRBV2 combines with J gene TRBJ2-3; maybe TRBD2 (5 bases). There are 13 residues in the CDR3. Per the germline V gene, CDR1 is SNHLY and CDR2 is FYNNEI. CDR3 protein: CASREGLPDPQYF. In nucleotides, the CDR3 is TGTGCCAGCAGGGAAGGACTCCCCGACCCGCAGTATTTT.